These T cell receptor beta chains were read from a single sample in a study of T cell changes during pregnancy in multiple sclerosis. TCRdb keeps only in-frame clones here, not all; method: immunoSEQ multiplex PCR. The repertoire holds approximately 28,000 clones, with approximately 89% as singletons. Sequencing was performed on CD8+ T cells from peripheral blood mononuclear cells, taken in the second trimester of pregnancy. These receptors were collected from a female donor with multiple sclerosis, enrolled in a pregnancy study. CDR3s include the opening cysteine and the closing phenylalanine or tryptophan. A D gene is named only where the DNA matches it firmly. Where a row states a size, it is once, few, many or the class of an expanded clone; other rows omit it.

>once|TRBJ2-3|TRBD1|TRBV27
CASRTGYGTDTQYF
TGTGCCAGCAGGACAGGGTATGGCACAGATACGCAGTATTTT
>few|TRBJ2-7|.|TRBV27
CASSLSNPGTYEQYF
TGTGCCAGCAGTTTATCCAACCCGGGAACCTACGAGCAGTACTTC
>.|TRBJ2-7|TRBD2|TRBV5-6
CASSHEPTSALSYEQYF
TGTGCCAGCAGCCATGAGCCGACTAGCGCGCTCTCCTACGAGCAGTACTTC
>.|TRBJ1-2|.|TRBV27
CASSFYLGGLYGYTF
TGTGCCAGCAGTTTTTACTTGGGAGGCTTATATGGCTACACCTTC
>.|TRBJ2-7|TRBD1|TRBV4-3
CASSQRQGAYEQYF
TGCGCCAGCAGCCAACGACAGGGCGCCTACGAGCAGTACTTC
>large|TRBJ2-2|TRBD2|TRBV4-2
CASSPLAGDTGELFF
TGTGCCAGCAGCCCACTAGCGGGAGACACCGGGGAGCTGTTTTTT
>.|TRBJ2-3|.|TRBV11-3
CASSLGGSLTDTQYF
TGTGCCAGCAGCTTAGGTGGGAGCCTAACAGATACGCAGTATTTT
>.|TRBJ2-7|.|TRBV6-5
CASSYSPERRKNEQYF
TGTGCCAGCAGTTACAGTCCGGAGCGGCGGAAGAACGAGCAGTACTTC
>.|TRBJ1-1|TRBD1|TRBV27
CASSPGQGIGTEAFF
TGTGCCAGCAGTCCCGGACAGGGGATTGGCACTGAAGCTTTCTTT
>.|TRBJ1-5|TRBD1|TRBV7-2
CASSFPTGGSSSNQPQHF
TGTGCCAGCAGCTTCCCGACAGGGGGATCATCTAGCAATCAGCCCCAGCATTTT
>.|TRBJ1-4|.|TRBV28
CASSLSRGTATNEKLFF
TGTGCCAGCAGTTTATCCCGGGGGACCGCAACTAATGAAAAACTGTTTTTT
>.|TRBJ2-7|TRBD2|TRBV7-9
CASSLGPSGTKYEQYF
TGTGCCAGCAGCTTAGGCCCTAGCGGGACTAAGTACGAGCAGTACTTC
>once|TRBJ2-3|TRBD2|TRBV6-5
CASSYLAGGTDTQYF
TGTGCCAGCAGTTATCTAGCGGGGGGCACAGATACGCAGTATTTT
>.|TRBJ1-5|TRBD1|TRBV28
CASSPRGTGGDQPQHF
TGTGCCAGCAGCCCTCGAGGGACAGGGGGCGATCAGCCCCAGCATTTT
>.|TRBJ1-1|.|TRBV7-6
CASSLGLKATEAFF
TGTGCCAGCAGCTTAGGACTGAAGGCCACTGAAGCTTTCTTT
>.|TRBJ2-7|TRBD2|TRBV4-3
CASSQRLAALYEQYF
TGCGCCAGCAGCCAAAGACTAGCAGCACTCTACGAGCAGTACTTC
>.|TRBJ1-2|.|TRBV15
CATSLTSRLEGYTF
TGTGCCACCAGCCTCACGAGCAGGCTCGAGGGCTACACCTTC
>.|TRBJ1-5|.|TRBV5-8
CASSLFLEINQPQHF
TGTGCCAGCAGCTTATTTTTAGAAATCAATCAGCCCCAGCATTTT
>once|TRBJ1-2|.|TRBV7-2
CASSSLPGSNVYGYTF
TGTGCCAGCAGCTCCCTACCAGGTTCCAACGTCTATGGCTACACCTTC
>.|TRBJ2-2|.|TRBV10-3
CAIRDRLVSGTGELFF
TGTGCCATCAGGGACAGATTAGTTTCCGGCACCGGGGAGCTGTTTTTT
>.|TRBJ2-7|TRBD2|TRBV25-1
CASSEWGGSYEQYF
TGTGCCAGCAGTGAATGGGGGGGCTCCTACGAGCAGTACTTC
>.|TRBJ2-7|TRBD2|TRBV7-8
CASSLGVWLAGTSYEQYF
TGTGCCAGCAGCTTAGGGGTTTGGCTAGCGGGAACCTCCTACGAGCAGTACTTC
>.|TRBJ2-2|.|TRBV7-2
CASSPIVGELFF
TGTGCCAGCAGCCCAATTGTCGGGGAGCTGTTTTTT